A selection of T cell receptor beta chains follows, all from one sample in a study of blood T cell repertoires in COVID-19. Clones were read by immunoSEQ multiplex PCR, and TCRdb kept only the in-frame ones, dropping some. This sample has around 94,000 clones, with 80% to 85% found just once. Specimen: peripheral blood. The receptors originated from a man aged 55 to 70 with acute or convalescent COVID-19. Both conserved end residues are trimmed from each CDR3. The D gene is left open where the match is weak.

J gene: TRBJ1-5
D gene: TRBD1
V gene: TRBV7-2
CDR3 protein: ASRDSGNQPQH

J gene: TRBJ1-2
D gene: -
V gene: TRBV7-9
CDR3 protein: ASSGPGQASYGYT

J gene: TRBJ2-7
D gene: -
V gene: TRBV3-1/TRBV3-2
CDR3 protein: ASSQNRAYEQY

J gene: TRBJ1-1
D gene: -
V gene: TRBV6-6
CDR3 protein: ASSYTFSNTEAF

J gene: TRBJ1-2
D gene: TRBD1
V gene: TRBV4-2
CDR3 protein: ASSPGQGAMKGYT

J gene: TRBJ1-5
D gene: -
V gene: TRBV2
CDR3 protein: ASSVGQYNQPQH

J gene: TRBJ1-1
D gene: -
V gene: TRBV7-9
CDR3 protein: ASSPGTLLNTEAF

J gene: TRBJ2-5
D gene: -
V gene: TRBV9
CDR3 protein: ASSLPDSQETQY

J gene: TRBJ2-1
D gene: -
V gene: TRBV13
CDR3 protein: ASSLRGEDEQF

J gene: TRBJ1-1
D gene: TRBD1
V gene: TRBV4-1
CDR3 protein: ASSQVITGGRAEAF

J gene: TRBJ1-1
D gene: TRBD1
V gene: TRBV11-2
CDR3 protein: ASSFSLTGDTEAF

J gene: TRBJ2-7
D gene: TRBD2
V gene: TRBV5-1
CDR3 protein: ASSRGLAGTYEQY

J gene: TRBJ1-1
D gene: -
V gene: TRBV4-3
CDR3 protein: ASSQDPQGGGFNTEAF

J gene: TRBJ1-2
D gene: TRBD1
V gene: TRBV6-5
CDR3 protein: ASLGQARGYGYT

J gene: TRBJ2-1
D gene: -
V gene: TRBV14
CDR3 protein: ASSQDRFSGGLYNEQF

J gene: TRBJ1-2
D gene: -
V gene: TRBV14
CDR3 protein: ASSVGGYGYT

J gene: TRBJ1-3
D gene: -
V gene: TRBV2
CDR3 protein: ASTSMGMAGNTIY

J gene: TRBJ1-1
D gene: -
V gene: TRBV10-1
CDR3 protein: GARDSAHMNTEAF

J gene: TRBJ2-7
D gene: TRBD1
V gene: TRBV6-5
CDR3 protein: ASSRWTGGSYEQY

J gene: TRBJ2-1
D gene: TRBD1
V gene: TRBV19
CDR3 protein: ASTPGQGYYNEQF

J gene: TRBJ2-3
D gene: TRBD1
V gene: TRBV6-1
CDR3 protein: ASSESLGQGAKDTQY

J gene: TRBJ2-7
D gene: TRBD1
V gene: TRBV10-2
CDR3 protein: ASSGTGATRMSYEQY

J gene: TRBJ1-1
D gene: -
V gene: TRBV6-5
CDR3 protein: ASSYSGFGGHSEAF

J gene: TRBJ1-1
D gene: -
V gene: TRBV7-4
CDR3 protein: ASSLVGRGTEAF

J gene: TRBJ2-3
D gene: -
V gene: TRBV27
CDR3 protein: ASSSSSTDTQY

J gene: TRBJ2-3
D gene: TRBD2
V gene: TRBV5-6
CDR3 protein: ASSLRGGTDTQY

J gene: TRBJ1-3
D gene: TRBD1
V gene: TRBV15
CDR3 protein: ATGTGSGNTIY

J gene: TRBJ1-4
D gene: -
V gene: TRBV4-3
CDR3 protein: ASSQVLFGQGNEKLF

J gene: TRBJ2-7
D gene: TRBD1
V gene: TRBV14
CDR3 protein: ASSQGWTGPRSYEQY

J gene: TRBJ1-5
D gene: TRBD1
V gene: TRBV7-9
CDR3 protein: ASSSTGGRQPQH

J gene: TRBJ2-7
D gene: TRBD1
V gene: TRBV14
CDR3 protein: ASSRPGTGDLTI

J gene: TRBJ1-5
D gene: TRBD1
V gene: TRBV19
CDR3 protein: ASSPRDSRNQPQH

J gene: TRBJ1-3
D gene: -
V gene: TRBV5-1
CDR3 protein: ASSLEYSTSGNTIY

J gene: TRBJ2-1
D gene: -
V gene: TRBV4-1
CDR3 protein: ASSQLTGDSYNEQF

J gene: TRBJ1-2
D gene: TRBD1
V gene: TRBV25-1
CDR3 protein: ASSESYRGRYGYT

J gene: TRBJ2-7
D gene: -
V gene: TRBV9
CDR3 protein: ASSVATGQEQY

J gene: TRBJ2-2
D gene: TRBD2
V gene: TRBV10-3
CDR3 protein: AISESGGTGELF

J gene: TRBJ1-5
D gene: -
V gene: TRBV10-1
CDR3 protein: ARNGESRNQPQH

J gene: TRBJ1-1
D gene: TRBD1
V gene: TRBV10-3
CDR3 protein: AISAGQGAGTEAF

J gene: TRBJ1-1
D gene: TRBD1
V gene: TRBV29-1
CDR3 protein: SVEGDSHIFFTEAF

J gene: TRBJ2-1
D gene: TRBD2
V gene: TRBV27
CDR3 protein: ASCPAGTSGGLDNEQF

J gene: TRBJ2-1
D gene: TRBD2
V gene: TRBV4-1
CDR3 protein: ASSQDRAGVRNEQF

J gene: TRBJ1-5
D gene: TRBD1
V gene: TRBV7-9
CDR3 protein: ASSSDRWNQPQH

J gene: TRBJ2-7
D gene: TRBD1
V gene: TRBV6-6
CDR3 protein: ASSLQGVVDEQY

J gene: TRBJ1-2
D gene: -
V gene: TRBV24-1
CDR3 protein: ATSDGYSYGYT

J gene: TRBJ2-5
D gene: -
V gene: TRBV25-1
CDR3 protein: ASSEETQY

J gene: TRBJ1-2
D gene: -
V gene: TRBV5-4
CDR3 protein: ASSTGTTANYGYT

J gene: TRBJ2-5
D gene: TRBD1
V gene: TRBV27
CDR3 protein: ASTRGPGTGKETQY

J gene: TRBJ2-5
D gene: -
V gene: TRBV28
CDR3 protein: ASSHRGLETQY

J gene: TRBJ2-1
D gene: TRBD1
V gene: TRBV11-2
CDR3 protein: ASSLALPGQGIYNEQF

J gene: TRBJ2-3
D gene: -
V gene: TRBV2
CDR3 protein: ASSDQGPTQY

J gene: TRBJ1-3
D gene: -
V gene: TRBV6-5
CDR3 protein: ASSYRWAGSGNTIY

J gene: TRBJ2-5
D gene: TRBD2
V gene: TRBV28
CDR3 protein: ASSPGRTLETQY

J gene: TRBJ2-7
D gene: -
V gene: TRBV12-3/TRBV12-4
CDR3 protein: ASSLKRVYEQY

J gene: TRBJ2-7
D gene: -
V gene: TRBV19
CDR3 protein: ASGLGSSYEQY

J gene: TRBJ1-4
D gene: -
V gene: TRBV24-1
CDR3 protein: ATSDRQTPNEKLF

J gene: TRBJ2-7
D gene: -
V gene: TRBV7-8
CDR3 protein: ASSLEGTFEQY

J gene: TRBJ1-2
D gene: TRBD1
V gene: TRBV6-5
CDR3 protein: ASTRTGAIYGYT